The 15 T cell receptor beta chains presented below share a single source sample, sequenced in a study of blood T cell repertoires in COVID-19. The method was immunoSEQ multiplex PCR; TCRdb's version includes in-frame clones alone and lacks a portion of them. The sample lists 150,000 to 200,000 clones; approximately 83% were seen once. Sequencing used PBMCs or T cells enriched from blood (not recorded which). The source of these receptors is a man between 65 and 85 years old who had been exposed to COVID-19.

This clone was recorded only once. The chain links TRBV5-1 to TRBJ1-1; TRBD1 is a possible D gene (6 bases). The CDR3 spans 13 residues. Trimming stripped 4 bases from V and 4 bases from J, with 11 bases between. CDR1 SGHRS and CDR2 YFSETQ come from the germline V gene. Here the CDR3 reads CASSTTGSTEAFF. The DNA of the CDR3 is TGCGCCAGCAGCACCACAGGGTCCACTGAAGCTTTCTTT. The complete variable domain, with remaining parts taken from reference TRBV5-1 and TRBJ1-1, reads KAGVTQTPRYLIKTRGQQVTLSCSPISGHRSVSWYQQTPGQGLQFLFEYFSETQRNKGNFPGRFSGRQFSNSRSEMNVSTLELGDSALYLCASSTTGSTEAFFGQGTRLTVV.

With regard to this clone: This CDR3 is also generated by other DNA sequences in the sample. The genes are TRBV5-1 and TRBJ1-2, with 9 bases aligning to TRBD1. The ends lost 4 bases at V and 2 bases at J; junction bases unmatched: 3. Looked up from germline, CDR1 is SGHRS and CDR2 is YFSETQ. The CDR3 is made up of 14 amino acids. The CDR3 bases are TGCGCCAGCAGCCCAGGACAGGGGAACTATGGCTACACCTTC. Its protein product is CASSPGQGNYGYTF.

This chain joins TRBV24-1 and TRBJ1-2; no clear D. From germline, CDR1 is KGHDR and CDR2 SFDVKD. The V end lost 5 bases, the J end lost 8 bases, and 11 bases lay between the germline ends. CDR3 length: 12 residues. The CDR3 reads CATSAGSEGYTF. CDR3 DNA: TGTGCCACCAGTGCCGGCAGCGAGGGCTACACCTTC.

V is TRBV19 and J is TRBJ1-4, with a weak D call TRBD1 (5 bases). Trimming shortened V by 5 bases and J by 8 bases, and 15 bases separated the two germline ends. The CDR3 is 14 residues long. Germline CDR1 reads LNHDA; CDR2 reads SQIVND (reference sequence). CDR3 amino acids: CASSLTGGREKLFF. The DNA of the CDR3 is TGTGCCAGTAGTTTAACAGGTGGTCGCGAAAAACTGTTTTTT.

The chain combines TRBV5-5 with TRBJ1-3, with D possibly TRBD1 on 5 matching bases. Germline lookup yields CDR1 SGHKS and CDR2 YYEKEE (reference sequence). The CDR3 is made up of 19 amino acids. Trimming removed 2 bases at V and 0 bases at J, with 21 bases between. CDR3 in amino acids: CASSLIRGTAALSGNTIYF. Here the CDR3 DNA reads TGTGCCAGCAGCTTAATCCGGGGGACCGCGGCCCTCTCTGGAAACACCATATATTTT.

This sequence joins TRBV2 and TRBJ1-4; the D gene is possibly TRBD1 (5 bases). V was trimmed by 6 bases and J by 6 bases, leaving 14 bases between them. The CDR3 totals 14 residues. Per the germline V gene, CDR1 is SNHLY and CDR2 is FYNNEI. CDR3 in amino acids: CASSLGGGYEKLFF. The DNA of the CDR3 is TGTGCCAGCAGCTTGGGGGGTGGCTATGAAAAACTGTTTTTT.

This clone appeared once. The chain couples TRBV4-1 to TRBJ2-2; 9 nucleotides match TRBD1. Germline CDR1 is MGHRA and CDR2 is YSYEKL. Trimming cost V 5 bases and J 4 bases; bases outside gene matches: 11. The length of the CDR3 is 17 residues. Here the CDR3 reads CASSWTTGGVVTGELFF. The CDR3 DNA reads TGCGCCAGCAGCTGGACCACAGGGGGCGTAGTCACCGGGGAGCTGTTTTTT.

This clone was counted between two and nine times. The chain has TRBV4-1 and TRBJ1-4, with D uncertain. This CDR3 spans 14 amino acids. The ends were cut back, 0 bases at V and 8 bases at J, with 10 bases in the middle. Germline assignment: CDR1 MGHRA and CDR2 YSYEKL. Here the CDR3 reads CASSQETGREKLFF. The DNA for the CDR3 is TGCGCCAGCAGCCAAGAGACGGGAAGGGAAAAACTGTTTTTT.

V is TRBV6-5 and J is TRBJ2-7; 8 nucleotides match TRBD1. Germline V gene sequence: CDR1 MNHEY, CDR2 SVGAGI. The CDR3 extends over 14 amino acids. The junction had 9 bases not matched to a gene; V was cut back by 8 bases and J by 3 bases. CDR3 DNA: TGTGCCAGCCGACCGGGACAGGCTAACTACGAGCAGTACTTC. Translated: CASRPGQANYEQYF.

V is TRBV19 and J is TRBJ2-5; TRBD2 agrees at 12 bases. V shed 7 bases and J 1 base; nucleotides not matched to a gene: 4. The CDR3 extends over 15 amino acids. Germline V gene data show CDR1 as LNHDA and CDR2 as SQIVND (reference sequence). This CDR3 reads CASTTSGRTQETQYF. CDR3 DNA: TGTGCCAGTACTACTAGCGGGAGGACCCAAGAGACCCAGTACTTC.

This chain links TRBV7-2 with TRBJ2-3; weak D call: TRBD2 (6 bases). CDR1 and CDR2 (germline): SGHTA, FQGNSA. Trimming cost V 2 bases and J 4 bases, with 13 bases left between them. This CDR3 has 15 amino acids. The CDR3 protein is CASSLNAWEADTQYF. In DNA, the CDR3 is TGTGCCAGCAGCTTAAATGCGTGGGAGGCAGATACGCAGTATTTT.

This rearrangement joins TRBV13 to TRBJ1-2; 11 nucleotides match TRBD1. There are 15 residues in the CDR3. Germline V lookup: CDR1 PRHDT, CDR2 FYEKMQ (reference sequence). V gave up 6 bases and J gave up 6 bases; unmatched junction bases: 9. The CDR3 region is CASRPPGTGGNGYTF. The DNA for the CDR3 is TGTGCCAGCAGGCCCCCCGGGACAGGGGGTAATGGCTACACCTTC.

This chain links TRBV6-8 with TRBJ1-1; 9 bases agree with TRBD1. Germline V gene lookup returns CDR1 MNHGY and CDR2 SAAAGT. The CDR3 runs to 13 residues. V trimming: 10 bases; J trimming: 10 bases; junction bases outside the gene matches: 13. CDR3 sequence reads: CATALGTGKGAFF. CDR3 nucleotide sequence: TGTGCCACCGCACTCGGGACAGGGAAAGGAGCTTTCTTT.

J is TRBJ2-1 and V is TRBV19; 9 nucleotides match TRBD2. The CDR3 has 15 residues. Trimming cost V 5 bases and J 4 bases; bases outside gene matches: 6. Germline V gene sequence: CDR1 LNHDA, CDR2 SQIVND (reference sequence). The CDR3 DNA follows: TGTGCCAGTAGTCAACAGACTAGCGGTTACAATGAGCAGTTCTTC. It is translated as CASSQQTSGYNEQFF.

The chain couples TRBV7-2 to TRBJ2-7; 13 bases match TRBD2. The CDR3 has 17 residues. CDR1 is SGHTA and CDR2 is FQGNSA in the germline V gene. V gave up 5 bases and J gave up 5 bases; unmatched junction bases: 12. The CDR3 protein is CASSPRLLAGGLNEQYF. DNA for the CDR3: TGTGCCAGCAGCCCCCGATTACTAGCGGGAGGGTTAAACGAGCAGTACTTC.